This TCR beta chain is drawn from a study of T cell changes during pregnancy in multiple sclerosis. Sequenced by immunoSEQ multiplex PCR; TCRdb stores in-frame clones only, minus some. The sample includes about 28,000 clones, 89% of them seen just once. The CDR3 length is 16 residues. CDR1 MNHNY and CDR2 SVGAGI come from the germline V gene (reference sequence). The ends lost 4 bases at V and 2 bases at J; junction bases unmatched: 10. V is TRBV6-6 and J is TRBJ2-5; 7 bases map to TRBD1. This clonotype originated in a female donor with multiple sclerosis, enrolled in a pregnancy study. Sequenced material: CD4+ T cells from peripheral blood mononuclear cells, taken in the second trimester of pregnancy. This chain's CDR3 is CASSSRLRQGQETQYF. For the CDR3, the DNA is TGTGCCAGCAGTTCACGCCTCCGACAGGGTCAAGAGACCCAGTACTTC.